This T cell receptor beta chain was captured in a study of blood T cell repertoires in COVID-19. Produced via immunoSEQ multiplex PCR; TCRdb's table is partial and in-frame only. The sample has about 210,000 clones; over 60% are singletons. CDR1 is MGHDK, CDR2 SYGVNS, per germline. The CDR3 has 16 amino acids. V was pared by 4 bases and J by 2 bases, with 7 bases of the junction left unmatched. The sequence derives from an older woman with acute or convalescent COVID-19. Sequencing was done on a sample of peripheral blood. The chain is built from TRBV25-1 and TRBJ2-2; 7 nucleotides line up with TRBD1. The CDR3 bases are TGTGCCAGCAGTGCCTTAACAGGGGAAAACACCGGGGAGCTGTTTTTT. It is translated as CASSALTGENTGELFF.